This TCR beta chain is drawn from a study of graft-versus-host responses after intestinal transplantation. This table comes from immunoSEQ multiplex PCR, and its TCRdb copy is limited to in-frame clones, with some not included. The sample shows about 64,000 clones, 92% of them seen only once. The V gene end was trimmed by 3 bases and the J gene end by 7 bases; junction bases not matched to a gene: 6. Germline V lookup: CDR1 SEHNR, CDR2 FQNEAQ (reference sequence). The CDR3 loop spans 14 amino acids. This clone was seen only once. The sequencing here drew on bone marrow, taken around 720 days after intestinal transplantation. The chain combines TRBV7-9 with TRBJ2-1; 7 nucleotides agree with TRBD2. This clonotype was sampled from a human patient who received an intestinal transplant, so some T cells may come from the graft donor. CDR3 loop: CASSLADGRNEQFF. Written as DNA, the CDR3 is TGTGCCAGCAGCTTGGCGGACGGGAGGAATGAGCAGTTCTTC.